This T cell receptor (beta chain) appears in the sequencing data of a study of blood T cell repertoires in COVID-19. Study background: Samples came from the United States, Italy and Spain, spanning acute and convalescent COVID-19.

Authors' methods: Reference gene primer amplification gave estimated nucleated cell counts. Repertoires were generated with immunoSEQ multiplex PCR, while TCRdb's copy carries only in-frame clones and drops some. The DNA was the basis for D and trimming; V, J and clone size are from that table. The sample gives about 300,000 clones, around 90% of which show up once; around 1.2% is in the top ten. Trimming took 7 bases from V and 0 from J, leaving 16 bases between them. This CDR3 spans 16 amino acids. Germline assignment: CDR1 LNHDA and CDR2 SQIVND (reference sequence). This clonotype was sampled from a man in his 70s with acute or convalescent COVID-19. Sequencing was performed on peripheral blood. The chain carries TRBV19 and TRBJ1-5; D unclear. The CDR3 spells CASTPLRLNSNQPQHF. CDR3 DNA sequence: TGTGCCAGTACCCCGTTGCGACTGAATAGCAATCAGCCCCAGCATTTT.